Presented here are 13 T cell receptor beta chains from one specimen sequenced in a study of T cells after yellow fever vaccination. TCRdb re-analysed the 5' RACE reads in MiXCR, keeping a single row per CDR3 protein. The sample records 510,000 or so distinct CDR3 sequences, roughly 21% being singletons. The source was PBMCs, collected 15 days after the yellow fever booster vaccination. The receptors shown here come from a man aged 25 to 45 who received the YFV17D yellow fever vaccine.

This clonotype was seen a few times. V usage is TRBV7-6 and J usage is TRBJ2-1; possibly TRBD1 for D (5 bases). Per germline, CDR1 SGHVS and CDR2 FNYEAQ. V was pared by 2 bases and J by 0 bases, with 11 bases between. The CDR3 is 16 amino acids. The CDR3 spells CASSLNARGSYNEQFF. The CDR3 coding sequence is TGTGCCAGCAGCTTAAATGCTAGGGGCTCCTACAATGAGCAGTTCTTC.

This clonotype turned up a few times. The chain joins TRBV10-3 to TRBJ1-5; TRBD1 matches at 9 bases. The CDR3 spans 18 residues. Germline V gene lookup returns CDR1 ENHRY and CDR2 SYGVKD. V trimming: 0 bases; J trimming: 6 bases; junction bases outside the gene matches: 12. In DNA, the CDR3 is TGTGCCATCAGTGAGTCCGGGACAGGGCCCCCAACCGGTCAGCCCCAGCATTTT. Residues: CAISESGTGPPTGQPQHF.

The CDR3 reads CASSPTSLGNEQFF. DNA of the CDR3: TGTGCCAGCAGCCCGACTAGTTTAGGGAATGAGCAGTTCTTC. The rearrangement uses TRBV7-3 and TRBJ2-1; D is possibly TRBD2 (6 bases). V gave up 5 bases and J gave up 7 bases, with 15 bases separating them. Germline CDR1 is SGHTA and CDR2 is FQGTGA. There are 14 residues in the CDR3.

This clonotype appeared a few times. The chain combines TRBV5-1 with TRBJ2-7; D might be TRBD1 or TRBD2, each matching 5 bases. The V end lost 2 bases, the J end lost 2 bases, and 14 bases lay between the germline ends. CDR1 SGHRS and CDR2 YFSETQ come from the germline V gene. The CDR3 runs to 15 residues. The DNA for the CDR3 is TGCGCCAGCAGCTTACCCGGGACCGTGACCTACGAGCAGTACTTC. This codes for CASSLPGTVTYEQYF.

This clonotype was counted a few times. The chain has TRBV14 and TRBJ2-1; 8 bases are a match to TRBD2. Germline CDR1 SGHDN, CDR2 FVKESK. The CDR3 totals 15 residues. V lost 5 bases to trimming and J lost 6 bases; unmatched junction nucleotides: 9. The CDR3 DNA reads TGTGCCAGCAGCTCGGGACTAGTTATCCGCAATGAGCAGTTCTTC. It specifies CASSSGLVIRNEQFF.

V is TRBV4-2 and J is TRBJ2-2; D might be TRBD1 (6 bases). The CDR3 sequence is 17 residues long. From germline, CDR1 is LGHNA and CDR2 YNFKEQ. The germline V and J ends were trimmed by 3 bases and 6 bases, with 20 bases remaining between them. CDR3 region: CASSQRFNRVGAGELFF. Here the CDR3 DNA reads TGTGCCAGCAGCCAGAGGTTTAACAGGGTCGGTGCCGGGGAGCTGTTTTTT.

This clonotype showed up many times. This rearrangement joins TRBV7-8 to TRBJ2-2, with D unclear. The CDR3 is 13 residues long. V lost 0 bases and J lost 6, with 5 bases in between. CDR1 SGHVS and CDR2 FQNEAQ come from the germline V gene. In DNA form, the CDR3 reads TGTGCCAGCAGCTTAGCGGCGTCCGGGGAGCTGTTTTTT. Its translation is CASSLAASGELFF.

This clonotype was counted a few times. V usage is TRBV7-2 and J usage is TRBJ2-7, with 11 bases lining up with TRBD1. This CDR3 spans 14 amino acids. The V and J ends lost 6 bases and 6 bases, in that order; junction bases with no gene match: 7. CDR1 and CDR2 from the germline V gene are SGHTA and FQGNSA. Here the CDR3 DNA reads TGTGCCAGCAGGTCCGGGACAGGGGGTGGCGAGCAGTACTTC. This translates into CASRSGTGGGEQYF. Drawing the rest from reference TRBV7-2 and TRBJ2-7, the complete variable domain is GAGVSQSPSNKVTEKGKDVELRCDPISGHTALYWYRQSLGQGLEFLIYFQGNSAPDKSGLPSDRFSAERTGGSVSTLTIQRTQQEDSAVYLCASRSGTGGGEQYFGPGTRLTVT.

The table lists this clonotype with a few counts. The genes are TRBV20-1 and TRBJ2-1; the D gene could be TRBD1 or TRBD2 (6 bases each). CDR3 length: 15 residues. The germline V gene encodes CDR1 DFQATT and CDR2 SNEGSKA (reference sequence). Between the trimmed V and J ends, which lost 5 bases and 0 bases, there was a span of 14 bases. CDR3 region: CSAEGGESSYNEQFF. The CDR3, as DNA: TGCAGTGCTGAGGGGGGCGAGAGCTCCTACAATGAGCAGTTCTTC.

The sample holds a few counts of this clonotype. This chain connects TRBV28 to TRBJ2-5, with D perhaps being TRBD1 or TRBD2 (5 bases each). Germline V gives CDR1 MDHEN, CDR2 SYDVKM. V was clipped by 5 bases and J by 3 bases, with 13 bases between them. CDR3 size: 14 residues. Here the CDR3 reads CASSPGTFKETQYF. CDR3 coding DNA: TGTGCCAGCAGTCCCGGGACCTTTAAAGAGACCCAGTACTTC.

This clonotype was picked up a small number of times. V is TRBV3-1 and J is TRBJ1-3, with D unclear. Germline V gene lookup returns CDR1 LGHDT and CDR2 YNNKEL (reference sequence). V was pared by 2 bases and J by 0 bases, with 2 bases between. This CDR3 has 13 residues. The CDR3 nucleotides read TGTGCCAGCAGCCAAATCTCTGGAAACACCATATATTTT. This translates into CASSQISGNTIYF.

This clonotype showed up many times. The rearrangement links TRBV14 to TRBJ2-2, with 8 bases aligning to TRBD2. V was clipped by 4 bases and J by 2 bases; unmatched bases: 3. Germline CDR1 is SGHDN and CDR2 is FVKESK. This CDR3 region has 15 residues. The CDR3 loop is CASSPTSGNTGELFF. CDR3 sequence (DNA): TGTGCCAGCAGCCCTACTAGCGGCAACACCGGGGAGCTGTTTTTT.

This clonotype was detected ten times or more. This chain connects TRBV7-2 to TRBJ1-5, with a tentative D call TRBD1 (5 bases). The germline V gene has CDR1 SGHTA and CDR2 FQGNSA. The CDR3 length is 16 residues. The ends were cut back, 5 bases at V and 6 bases at J, with 20 bases in the middle. The CDR3 sequence: CASSPGPGEFPQPQHF. In DNA form, the CDR3 reads TGTGCCAGCAGCCCTGGGCCGGGGGAGTTCCCTCAGCCCCAGCATTTT.